What follows are 26 T cell receptor beta chains derived from one specimen sequenced in a study of blood T cell repertoires in COVID-19 (dated by TCRdb to the early 2020s). Library generation was performed with the immunoSEQ multiplex PCR assay. Here the immuneACCESS table is served through TCRdb, limited to in-frame sequences with V and J called. Missing clones are a known gap in these copies; in checked studies unresolved V genes cover under half, and the rest lacks a known reason. The sample contains 200,000 to 250,000 clones, about 80% of them found a single time. Approximately 2.5% of the sample belongs to the ten largest clones. What was sequenced was peripheral blood. The receptors were sampled from a woman in her fifties or sixties with acute or convalescent COVID-19.

The genes are TRBV5-4 and TRBJ2-7; D uncertain. CDR1 is SGHNT and CDR2 is YYREEE in the germline V gene (reference sequence). The CDR3 is made up of 13 amino acids. V lost 5 bases to trimming and J lost 0 bases, with 9 bases between them. The CDR3 is CASSVPNSYEQYF. The CDR3 coding sequence is TGTGCCAGCAGTGTCCCAAACTCCTACGAGCAGTACTTC.

This rearrangement joins TRBV10-2 to TRBJ2-7; 7 bases match TRBD1. V shed 4 bases, J shed 2 bases, and the junction held 14 bases outside the gene matches. This CDR3 comprises 17 residues. Germline CDR1 is WSHSY and CDR2 is SAAADI. In nucleotides, the CDR3 is TGCGCCAGCAGTGTCTACCCAACAGGGGTGGGCACCTACGAGCAGTACTTC. It translates to CASSVYPTGVGTYEQYF.

The genes are TRBV27 and TRBJ1-5; D unresolved. Germline CDR1 is MNHEY and CDR2 is SMNVEV (reference sequence). This CDR3 spans 14 amino acids. V lost 6 bases and J 7 bases, leaving 16 bases between the germline ends. This CDR3 is CASSPSGGRQPQHF. The CDR3 DNA is TGTGCCAGCAGCCCCTCGGGAGGGCGGCAGCCCCAGCATTTT.

The genes are TRBV15 and TRBJ2-7; TRBD1 agrees at 9 bases. There are 17 residues in the CDR3. J gave up 0 bases and V 0 bases, and 6 bases lay outside the gene matches. In germline, CDR1 is LNHNV, CDR2 YYDKDF (reference sequence). The CDR3 reads CATSREFMGQGSYEQYF. The CDR3 region has the DNA TGTGCCACCAGCAGAGAATTTATGGGACAGGGCTCCTACGAGCAGTACTTC.

The chain couples TRBV21-1 to TRBJ1-4. TRBV21-1 is a pseudogene. There are 20 residues in the CDR3. The CDR3 region has the DNA TGTGCCAGCAGCAAAGATCGGGCACTTCTCGTGCGGGCAACTAATGAAAAACTGTTTTTT. The encoded protein is CASSKDRALLVRATNEKLFF.

In its sample, this clone was seen once. One junction end does not reproduce the germline sequence, and a read error may be involved. The gene calls are TRBV7-9 and TRBJ2-1; 8 bases align to TRBD1. Germline V gene sequence: CDR1 SEHNR, CDR2 FQNEAQ (reference sequence). This CDR3 contains 15 residues. The CDR3 region has the DNA TGTGCCGGCAGCCCGACAGGGGACCGCTACAATGAGCAGTTCTTC. Protein sequence: CAGSPTGDRYNEQFF. Full variable domain (outside the CDR3, taken from reference TRBV7-9 and TRBJ2-1): DTGVSQNPRHKITKRGQNVTFRCDPISEHNRLYWYRQTLGQGPEFLTYFQNEAQLEKSRLLSDRFSAERPKGSFSTLEIQRTEQGDSAMYLCAGSPTGDRYNEQFFGPGTRLTVL.

This clone was seen a single time. The chain is built from TRBV10-3 and TRBJ2-1; 10 nucleotides line up with TRBD1. V was clipped by 10 bases and J by 7 bases; unmatched bases: 16. Per germline, CDR1 ENHRY and CDR2 SYGVKD. The CDR3 has 16 residues. This CDR3 reads CATLPTSGQGFNEQFF. The DNA of the CDR3 is TGTGCCACCCTCCCCACCTCGGGACAGGGGTTTAATGAGCAGTTCTTC.

J is TRBJ1-1 and V is TRBV30; 9 bases fit TRBD1. In germline, CDR1 is GTSNPN, CDR2 SVGIG (reference sequence). The CDR3 sequence is 13 residues long. V lost 3 bases to trimming and J lost 11 bases; unmatched junction nucleotides: 10. The DNA of the CDR3 is TGTGCCTGGAGGGGGACAGGGACGGGGCAGGCTTTCTTT. Translation gives CAWRGTGTGQAFF.

The V and J genes are TRBV5-1 and TRBJ2-2; 9 nucleotides match TRBD1. The J segment lost 3 bases and the V segment lost 4 bases, leaving 4 bases of the junction unmatched. The CDR3 runs to 15 residues. CDR1 SGHRS and CDR2 YFSETQ come from the germline V gene. CDR3 sequence: CASSPTGGDTGELFF. CDR3 bases: TGCGCCAGCAGCCCTACAGGGGGCGACACCGGGGAGCTGTTTTTT.

The chain employs TRBV4-1 and TRBJ1-6, with 8 positions matching TRBD1. Per germline, CDR1 MGHRA and CDR2 YSYEKL. This CDR3 has 13 residues. After removal of 3 bases from V and 14 bases from J, the junction contained 6 bases not matched to a gene. CDR3 DNA sequence: TGCGCCAGCAGCCATGGACAGGGTTTAGCCCTCCACTTT. It codes for CASSHGQGLALHF.

The chain joins TRBV5-1 to TRBJ1-1; D remains ambiguous. V lost 0 bases and J lost 1, with 4 bases in between. Germline loops: CDR1 SGHRS, CDR2 YFSETQ. This CDR3 is built from 13 residues. CDR3 sequence reads: CASSLEPNTEAFF. The CDR3 nucleotides read TGCGCCAGCAGCTTGGAGCCGAACACTGAAGCTTTCTTT. Full variable domain (remainder filled in from reference TRBV5-1 and TRBJ1-1): KAGVTQTPRYLIKTRGQQVTLSCSPISGHRSVSWYQQTPGQGLQFLFEYFSETQRNKGNFPGRFSGRQFSNSRSEMNVSTLELGDSALYLCASSLEPNTEAFFGQGTRLTVV.

The chain couples TRBV2 to TRBJ2-2, with D possibly matching TRBD1 (6 bases). The germline CDR1 and CDR2 sequences are SNHLY and FYNNEI. With 4 bases removed from V and 0 bases from J, the gap between germline ends came to 18 bases. The CDR3 contains 18 residues. For the CDR3, the DNA is TGTGCCAGCAGTGTTCCTGTCGTCGGGACAACGAACACCGGGGAGCTGTTTTTT. Translation gives CASSVPVVGTTNTGELFF.

This clone showed up just a few times. The V and J genes are TRBV3-1 (or the pseudogene TRBV3-2) and TRBJ2-1, with 14 bases that match TRBD2. This CDR3 contains 16 residues. J gave up 10 bases and V 4 bases, and 9 bases lay outside the gene matches. Germline V gene lookup returns CDR1 LGHDT and CDR2 YNNKEL (reference sequence). The CDR3: CASSPGTSGRSREQFF. The CDR3 DNA sequence: TGTGCCAGCAGCCCCGGGACTAGCGGGAGAAGCAGGGAGCAGTTCTTC.

The chain uses TRBV10-3 and TRBJ1-1; a possible D gene is TRBD1 (6 bases). The CDR3 has 15 residues. Germline values: CDR1 ENHRY, CDR2 SYGVKD. With 5 bases removed from V and 0 bases from J, the gap between germline ends came to 13 bases. CDR3: CAISLTGKVNTEAFF. The CDR3 DNA reads as TGTGCCATCAGTCTTACAGGGAAGGTGAACACTGAAGCTTTCTTT.

The genes are TRBV9 and TRBJ1-1; 7 bases match TRBD1. V trimming: 4 bases; J trimming: 0 bases; junction bases outside the gene matches: 6. Germline V CDR1 and CDR2: SGDLS, YYNGEE. CDR3 size: 15 residues. The CDR3 DNA reads TGTGCCAGCAGCCTGACAGGGTCTATGAACACTGAAGCTTTCTTT. Translated, it gives CASSLTGSMNTEAFF.

This clone showed up just a few times. The genes are TRBV4-2 and TRBJ1-4; TRBD1 agrees at 7 bases. J gave up 3 bases and V 1 base, and 8 bases lay outside the gene matches. CDR1 and CDR2 (germline): LGHNA, YNFKEQ. The CDR3 consists of 17 residues. CDR3 sequence: CASSQVGPGQPNEKLFF. DNA of the CDR3: TGTGCCAGCAGCCAAGTGGGTCCGGGACAGCCTAATGAAAAACTGTTTTTT.

The chain joins TRBV5-4 to TRBJ1-4; 8 nucleotides match TRBD1. Germline V CDR1 and CDR2: SGHNT, YYREEE (reference sequence). The V segment lost 2 bases and the J segment 7 bases; nucleotides outside the gene matches: 16. CDR3 length equals 18 residues. The chain's CDR3 is CASSFLPVGPGGVEKLFF. CDR3 coding DNA: TGTGCCAGCAGCTTTCTCCCTGTGGGGCCAGGGGGCGTTGAAAAACTGTTTTTT.

This clone occurred once. The CDR3 spells CASSSGQGIGGYTF. The CDR3 DNA reads TGCGCCAGCAGCTCGGGACAGGGGATCGGTGGCTACACCTTC. The V call is TRBV5-1, the J call TRBJ1-2; 10 bases agree with TRBD1. The CDR3 runs 14 residues. The trim removed 3 bases at V and 7 bases at J, leaving 6 bases unmatched. CDR1 is SGHRS and CDR2 is YFSETQ in the germline V gene.

This sequence joins TRBV7-2 and TRBJ2-3, with 8 positions matching TRBD2. The J segment lost 14 bases and the V segment lost 1 base, leaving 8 bases of the junction unmatched. CDR1 is SGHTA and CDR2 is FQGNSA in the germline V gene. CDR3 length equals 13 residues. CDR3 amino acids: CASSLGGGSMGYF. CDR3 DNA: TGTGCCAGCAGCTTAGGCGGGGGGTCCATGGGGTATTTT. Using reference TRBV7-2 and TRBJ2-3 for the parts outside the CDR3, the full variable domain is GAGVSQSPSNKVTEKGKDVELRCDPISGHTALYWYRQSLGQGLEFLIYFQGNSAPDKSGLPSDRFSAERTGGSVSTLTIQRTQQEDSAVYLCASSLGGGSMGYFGPGTRLTVL.

This clone has a single count. The DNA of the CDR3 is TGTGCCAGTAGCATGGGACAGGGGGCCTACGAGCAGTACTTC. It specifies CASSMGQGAYEQYF. The genes are TRBV19 and TRBJ2-7; 11 bases are shared with TRBD1. Germline assignment: CDR1 LNHDA and CDR2 SQIVND (reference sequence). CDR3 length equals 14 residues. V dropped 6 bases and J dropped 2; count of bases not matched to a gene: 3.

The rearrangement joins TRBV4-1 to TRBJ2-3; TRBD2 matches 7 bases. This CDR3 has 16 amino acids. V lost 4 bases to trimming and J lost 2 bases; unmatched junction nucleotides: 9. From germline, CDR1 is MGHRA and CDR2 YSYEKL. The CDR3 nucleotides are TGCGCCAGCAGCCCCTTGGGACTAACCGTCACAGATACGCAGTATTTT. Translation gives CASSPLGLTVTDTQYF.

The rearrangement uses TRBV7-9 and TRBJ1-1; 8 nucleotides match TRBD1. This CDR3 comprises 14 residues. Per the germline V gene, CDR1 is SEHNR and CDR2 is FQNEAQ (reference sequence). J gave up 5 bases and V 5 bases, and 7 bases lay outside the gene matches. CDR3 sequence: CASSGQGGVTEAFF. CDR3 DNA: TGTGCCAGCAGCGGACAGGGTGGTGTGACTGAAGCTTTCTTT.

This clone was seen once. V is TRBV5-1 and J is TRBJ2-7; a possible D gene is TRBD1 (5 bases). Trimming shortened V by 0 bases and J by 4 bases, and 8 bases separated the two germline ends. Germline V gives CDR1 SGHRS, CDR2 YFSETQ. This CDR3 spans 13 amino acids. Written as DNA, the CDR3 is TGCGCCAGCAGCTTGGCAACAGGTTACGAGCAGTACTTC. Its protein product is CASSLATGYEQYF.

V and J are TRBV4-3 and TRBJ1-1; D call uncertain. CDR1 and CDR2 from the germline V gene are LGHNA and YSLEER. The V end lost 0 bases, the J end lost 11 bases, and 13 bases lay between the germline ends. This CDR3 contains 13 residues. The CDR3 nucleotides read TGCGCCAGCAGCCAAGATTATCGGGGTACCGCTTTCTTT. This gives the protein CASSQDYRGTAFF.

This clone was observed a few times. The genes are TRBV19 and TRBJ1-2; D is possibly TRBD1 (6 bases). Germline CDR1 and CDR2: LNHDA and SQIVND (reference sequence). V dropped 5 bases and J dropped 4 bases, with 14 bases sitting between them. This CDR3 region has 14 residues. The DNA of the CDR3 is TGTGCCAGTAGTGAAAGCAGGGGATCCTATGGCTACACCTTC. This encodes CASSESRGSYGYTF.

The chain carries TRBV19 and TRBJ1-5, with unresolved D. The ends were cut back, 9 bases at V and 2 bases at J, with 17 bases in the middle. Germline CDR1 reads LNHDA; CDR2 reads SQIVND (reference sequence). This CDR3 is 15 amino acids long. This chain's CDR3 is CARPWRVGGNQPQHF. The CDR3 DNA reads TGTGCCAGGCCCTGGCGGGTCGGGGGCAATCAGCCCCAGCATTTT.